This T cell receptor beta chain was obtained from a study of cytomegalovirus exposure and HLA in healthy donors. In regard to this clone: Its specificity is not known.

Overall study findings and caveats: Later genetic work tied a missense DCLRE1C variant to beta-chain V and J trimming.

CDR1 LGHNA and CDR2 YSLEER come from the germline V gene. Germline trimming cut 4 bases from V and 7 bases from J; bases unmatched to any gene: 7. CDR3 length equals 15 residues. It was with 60 Vbeta and 13 Jbeta primers that the PCR ran. Profiling relied on immunoSEQ multiplex PCR, and the TCRdb table lists in-frame clones only, not all of them. This repertoire shows some 110,000 clones, approximately 79% found once; its top ten account for roughly 3.9%. V is TRBV4-3 and J is TRBJ1-6; 7 nucleotides line up with TRBD1. The sequence came from a man aged 60-69 years in good health and CMV-seronegative. The sample comprised PBMCs. The CDR3 loop reads CASSRDGTANSPLHF. DNA for the CDR3: TGCGCCAGCAGCCGGGACGGGACAGCCAATTCACCCCTCCACTTT.